The rows below give T cell receptor beta chains drawn from one sample of a study of shared clonotypes between healthy human individuals. Some clones are missing from TCRdb's copy, which holds only in-frame ones; the method was immunoSEQ multiplex PCR. Of over a million clones in the sample, approximately 98.5% are singletons; the top ten hold approximately 0.4%. Sequenced input: naive CD4+ T cells sorted from blood. The receptors were gathered from a young man in good health. CDR3s leave out the opening cysteine and the closing phenylalanine or tryptophan.

CDR3 length: 13; V gene: TRBV5-1; CDR3 protein: ASSGTSGSHNEQF
CDR3 length: 9; V gene: TRBV27; CDR3 protein: ATYEGNEQY
CDR3 length: 13; V gene: TRBV10-2; CDR3 protein: ASSQTRTGVHEQY
CDR3 length: 12; V gene: TRBV9; CDR3 protein: ASSVGGGNQPQH
CDR3 length: 15; V gene: TRBV5-4; CDR3 protein: ASSLPRGSGTYNEQF
CDR3 length: 14; V gene: TRBV5-5; CDR3 protein: ASSFRHTREDYEQY
CDR3 length: 13; V gene: TRBV9; CDR3 protein: ASSVVGTQQETQY
CDR3 length: 14; V gene: TRBV28; CDR3 protein: ASSLTGVATNEKLF
CDR3 length: 12; V gene: TRBV27; CDR3 protein: ASSFTRDSYEQY
CDR3 length: 13; V gene: TRBV5-4; CDR3 protein: ASSRGRDTYYEQY
CDR3 length: 13; V gene: TRBV4-3; CDR3 protein: ASSAGRDHAYEQY
CDR3 length: 11; V gene: TRBV5-1; CDR3 protein: ASSVRGNEKLF
CDR3 length: 13; V gene: TRBV9; CDR3 protein: ASSELAGGYNEQF
CDR3 length: 13; V gene: TRBV18; CDR3 protein: ASSPQDRVNQPQH
CDR3 length: 15; V gene: TRBV5-1; CDR3 protein: ASSSLQLARTTNEQF
CDR3 length: 11; V gene: TRBV27; CDR3 protein: ASSKQGNTEAF
CDR3 length: 14; V gene: TRBV11-3; CDR3 protein: ASSYGQNTHTGELF
CDR3 length: 13; V gene: TRBV5-1; CDR3 protein: ASSLEIAATDTQY